The 30 T cell receptor beta chains below were found in one sample sequenced in a study of T cells in Graves' hyperthyroidism and ophthalmopathy. Researchers amplified the TCR beta CDR3 regions from RNA transcripts. The TCR CDR3 first-round RT-PCR relied on the HTBI primer set. TCRdb re-called the multiplex PCR reads with MiXCR, one entry per CDR3 protein. The sample carries roughly 840,000 distinct CDR3 sequences, around 39% recorded once. The specimen sequenced was blood. These receptors were taken from a man aged 18 to 35 with Graves' hyperthyroidism.

This clonotype was seen only once. V usage is TRBV2 and J usage is TRBJ1-6, with a possible D match to TRBD1 (6 bases). With 4 bases removed from V and 13 bases from J, the gap between germline ends came to 17 bases. The CDR3 runs to 14 residues. Per the germline V gene, CDR1 is SNHLY and CDR2 is FYNNEI. The CDR3 region is CASSGAGDNQPLHF. DNA for the CDR3: TGTGCCAGCAGTGGGGCAGGGGACAATCAGCCCCTCCACTTT.

This chain uses TRBV2 with TRBJ1-2; unclear D gene. Per the germline V gene, CDR1 is SNHLY and CDR2 is FYNNEI. Trimming shortened V by 6 bases and J by 10 bases, and 12 bases separated the two germline ends. This CDR3 has 11 amino acids. In DNA form, the CDR3 reads TGTGCCAGCAGCTTGGATCGGACCTACACCTTC. As protein: CASSLDRTYTF.

This clonotype was seen only a few times. The chain links TRBV12-3 or TRBV12-4 to TRBJ1-3; D uncertain. The CDR3 length is 14 residues. Trimming took 4 bases from V and 0 from J, leaving 7 bases between them. The CDR3 nucleotides are TGTGCCAGCAGTTGGAGCAGCTCTGGAAACACCATATATTTT. Its translation is CASSWSSSGNTIYF.

The chain has TRBV5-1 and TRBJ1-1; a possible D gene is TRBD1 (6 bases). This CDR3 contains 13 residues. Between the trimmed V and J ends, which lost 2 bases and 7 bases, there was a span of 12 bases. Germline V gene data show CDR1 as SGHRS and CDR2 as YFSETQ. The CDR3 sequence is CASSFWGASEAFF. The CDR3 DNA is TGCGCCAGCAGCTTCTGGGGGGCGAGTGAAGCTTTCTTT.

This sequence joins TRBV5-1 and TRBJ1-5, with 8 bases fitting TRBD1. Germline V lookup: CDR1 SGHRS, CDR2 YFSETQ. The CDR3 sequence is 13 residues long. V lost 6 bases to trimming and J lost 14 bases; unmatched junction nucleotides: 13. Here the CDR3 reads CASTSGTGHYEHF. CDR3 DNA: TGCGCCAGCACCTCCGGGACAGGACATTACGAGCATTTT.

This chain links TRBV2 with TRBJ1-4; 9 nucleotides line up with TRBD1. CDR1 is SNHLY, CDR2 FYNNEI, per germline. V shed 5 bases, J shed 3 bases, and the junction held 4 bases outside the gene matches. This CDR3 is built from 15 residues. Written as DNA, the CDR3 is TGTGCCAGCAGTCGGGACAGGGTGGCTAATGAAAAACTGTTTTTT. Translating gives CASSRDRVANEKLFF.

In its sample, this clonotype was seen once. The chain is built from TRBV28 and TRBJ1-5; TRBD1 is a possible D gene (6 bases). From germline, CDR1 is MDHEN and CDR2 SYDVKM. The CDR3 length is 16 residues. V gave up 4 bases and J gave up 2 bases, with 15 bases separating them. CDR3 in amino acids: CASSSYREPGNQPQHF. The CDR3 DNA is TGTGCCAGCAGTTCTTACAGGGAGCCCGGCAATCAGCCCCAGCATTTT.

This rearrangement joins TRBV7-9 to TRBJ2-6; D is tentatively TRBD1 or TRBD2 (5 bases each). The CDR3 is 17 residues long. The germline V gene encodes CDR1 SEHNR and CDR2 FQNEAQ (reference sequence). The V end was cut by 7 bases, the J end by 0 bases, with 16 bases between. The CDR3 coding sequence is TGTGCCAGCACCTTGGGACGCGCGAGCTCTGGGGCCAACGTCCTGACTTTC. Translated, it gives CASTLGRASSGANVLTF.

The chain is built from TRBV12-3 or TRBV12-4 and TRBJ2-7; D not certain. V shed 3 bases and J shed 4 bases, with 10 bases lying between them. The CDR3 extends over 13 amino acids. The CDR3: CASSFQQLYEQYF. CDR3 nucleotide sequence: TGTGCCAGCAGTTTTCAGCAACTGTACGAGCAGTACTTC.

This clonotype has just one count. One end of the junction varies from germline; a read error may be responsible. The chain links TRBV7-2 to TRBJ2-7; perhaps TRBD2 as D (5 bases). The CDR3 covers 14 residues. Germline lookup yields CDR1 SGHTA and CDR2 FQGNSA. The CDR3 DNA reads as TGTGCCAGCAGCTTGACGAGGGCCTCCTACGAGCAGAACTTC. As protein: CASSLTRASYEQNF.

For the CDR3, the DNA is TGTGCCAGCAGCTTAGTATCCGCGGATCAGCCCCAGCATTTT. This codes for CASSLVSADQPQHF. The gene calls are TRBV7-8 and TRBJ1-5, with unresolved D. CDR3 size: 14 residues. V lost 1 base, J lost 5 bases, and 9 bases lay in between. The germline V gene encodes CDR1 SGHVS and CDR2 FQNEAQ.

This clonotype was observed many times. The J gene is TRBJ2-2, the V gene TRBV25-1; no clear D. The CDR3 loop spans 14 amino acids. CDR1 and CDR2 from the germline V gene are MGHDK and SYGVNS. V dropped 6 bases and J dropped 0 bases, with 8 bases sitting between them. The chain's CDR3 is CASRGIPNTGELFF. The CDR3 DNA is TGTGCCAGCAGGGGCATTCCGAACACCGGGGAGCTGTTTTTT.

In this sample, this clonotype turned up once. A much larger clone sits a single nucleotide away, making a read error possible. The chain carries TRBV20-1 and TRBJ2-5; 8 nucleotides agree with TRBD2. Germline V gives CDR1 DFQATT, CDR2 SNEGSKA (reference sequence). The CDR3 contains 14 residues. The CDR3 DNA is TGCAGTGCTAGCGGTACTAGCGGCCAAGAGCCCCAGTACTTC. Protein sequence: CSASGTSGQEPQYF.

This chain joins TRBV24-1 and TRBJ2-5; 7 bases match TRBD2. The V gene end was trimmed by 0 bases and the J gene end by 5 bases; junction bases not matched to a gene: 8. There are 16 residues in the CDR3. Germline loops: CDR1 KGHDR, CDR2 SFDVKD. Written as DNA, the CDR3 is TGTGCCACCAGTGATTTGCGGAGCGCCGGGAGGGAGACCCAGTACTTC. It translates to CATSDLRSAGRETQYF.

The V gene is TRBV11-2, the J gene TRBJ2-2; D may match TRBD1 or TRBD2 (5 bases each). Germline V gene sequence: CDR1 SGHAT, CDR2 FQNNGV. Trimming cost V 5 bases and J 0 bases, with 16 bases left between them. The CDR3 sequence is 17 residues long. The chain's CDR3 is CASSGTGLGSNTGELFF. CDR3 DNA: TGTGCCAGCAGCGGGACGGGGCTGGGATCGAACACCGGGGAGCTGTTTTTT.

There are many counts of this clonotype. The J gene is TRBJ1-5, the V gene TRBV2, with D hard to call. CDR1 is SNHLY, CDR2 FYNNEI, per germline. Trimming took off 2 bases at V and 3 bases at J, with 11 bases between the two ends. CDR3 length equals 15 residues. CDR3 sequence: CASSETDLNNQPQHF. The CDR3, as DNA: TGTGCCAGCAGTGAAACGGACCTGAACAATCAGCCCCAGCATTTT.

On this clonotype: At one end, the junction sequence differs from germline, possibly due to a read error. The genes are TRBV10-3 and TRBJ2-7, with D uncertain. Germline loops: CDR1 ENHRY, CDR2 SYGVKD. The CDR3 sequence is 16 residues long. CDR3 coding DNA: TGTGCCAGCAGTGACCATCCCCAGACGGCTACCTACGAGCAGTACTTC. It encodes CASSDHPQTATYEQYF.

The V gene is TRBV2, the J gene TRBJ2-2; no clear D gene. Trimming pared 6 bases from V and 1 base from J, leaving 9 bases between. Germline V lookup: CDR1 SNHLY, CDR2 FYNNEI. There are 14 residues in the CDR3. This CDR3 is CASSEMGNTGELFF. CDR3 nucleotide sequence: TGTGCCAGCAGCGAGATGGGGAACACCGGGGAGCTGTTTTTT.

This clonotype was seen many times. The chain carries TRBV20-1 and TRBJ1-2, with D possibly matching TRBD1 (5 bases). This CDR3 contains 11 residues. V was cut by 5 bases and J by 7 bases, with 11 bases left in between. Germline-derived CDR1 and CDR2 are DFQATT and SNEGSKA (reference sequence). The CDR3 region has the DNA TGCAGTGCTTACCGACAGTCTGGCTACACCTTC. Protein sequence: CSAYRQSGYTF.

This clonotype was found many times. The chain couples TRBV19 to TRBJ2-2, with a tentative D call TRBD1 (5 bases). Between the trimmed V and J ends, which lost 8 bases and 5 bases, there was a span of 9 bases. The germline gives CDR1 LNHDA, CDR2 SQIVND (reference sequence). The CDR3 totals 12 residues. The CDR3 loop reads CASRRVTGELFF. CDR3 nucleotides: TGTGCCAGTCGCAGGGTAACCGGGGAGCTGTTTTTT.

The rearrangement uses TRBV5-4 and TRBJ2-5; tentatively, D is TRBD1 (5 bases). This CDR3 spans 13 amino acids. CDR1 and CDR2 (germline): SGHNT, YYREEE (reference sequence). V was shortened by 5 bases and J by 2 bases, with 10 bases between the two germline ends. In nucleotides, the CDR3 is TGTGCCAGCAGACCACGACAGCAAGAGACCCAGTACTTC. Its translation: CASRPRQQETQYF.

In this sample, this clonotype turned up a few times. The chain uses TRBV20-1 and TRBJ2-5, with D perhaps TRBD2 (5 bases). This CDR3 is built from 14 residues. V lost 2 bases and J 2 bases, leaving 12 bases between the germline ends. From germline, CDR1 is DFQATT and CDR2 SNEGSKA (reference sequence). The CDR3 DNA follows: TGCAGTGCTAGAATCGGCGGGTTTCAAGAGACCCAGTACTTC. This gives the protein CSARIGGFQETQYF.

The table lists this clonotype with a count of one. The CDR3 region has the DNA TGTGCCAGCAGTCAGGGGTTCGGGGCCGAGACCCAGTACTTC. It is translated as CASSQGFGAETQYF. The genes are TRBV7-2 and TRBJ2-5, with D possibly TRBD1 on 6 matching bases. V lost 6 bases, J lost 5 bases, and 16 bases lay in between. There are 14 residues in the CDR3. The germline gives CDR1 SGHTA, CDR2 FQGNSA.

In regard to this clonotype: A read error is possible here, since a much larger clone lies one base away. This chain uses TRBV7-2 with TRBJ2-5; the D gene could be TRBD1 or TRBD2 (5 bases each). V lost 5 bases and J lost 5, with 12 bases in between. The CDR3 consists of 13 residues. Germline loops: CDR1 SGHTA, CDR2 FQGNSA. The CDR3 region has the DNA TGTGCCAGCAGCCGAGGGGACGGGGAGACCCAGTACTTC. It yields the protein CASSRGDGETQYF.

The chain's CDR3 is CASRQLDRGAYEQYF. CDR3 DNA: TGTGCCAGCAGACAGCTGGACAGGGGCGCCTACGAGCAGTACTTC. V gene TRBV6-5 combines with J gene TRBJ2-7; TRBD1 matches at 9 bases. Germline-derived CDR1 and CDR2 are MNHEY and SVGAGI. The CDR3 is 15 residues long. Trimming at V came to 6 bases and at J to 2 bases, leaving 8 bases not matched to a gene.

V gene TRBV19 combines with J gene TRBJ2-1, with D unresolved. Per germline, CDR1 LNHDA and CDR2 SQIVND (reference sequence). The CDR3 is 12 amino acids. V dropped 3 bases and J dropped 4 bases, with 4 bases sitting between them. The DNA for the CDR3 is TGTGCCAGTAGTATGGCTTACAATGAGCAGTTCTTC. Protein sequence: CASSMAYNEQFF. Using reference TRBV19 and TRBJ2-1 for the parts outside the CDR3, the full variable domain is DGGITQSPKYLFRKEGQNVTLSCEQNLNHDAMYWYRQDPGQGLRLIYYSQIVNDFQKGDIAEGYSVSREKKESFPLTVTSAQKNPTAFYLCASSMAYNEQFFGPGTRLTVL.

This clonotype was recorded at least ten times. The rearrangement uses TRBV25-1 and TRBJ2-7; D is perhaps TRBD1 (5 bases). Trimming took off 3 bases at V and 10 bases at J, with 13 bases between the two ends. The CDR3 extends over 12 amino acids. Germline V gene sequence: CDR1 MGHDK, CDR2 SYGVNS. In DNA, the CDR3 is TGTGCCAGCAGTGACCCCCCCACAGGACAGTACTTC. Residues: CASSDPPTGQYF.

This clonotype has ten or more counts. V usage is TRBV12-3 or TRBV12-4 and J usage is TRBJ1-2; a possible D gene is TRBD1 (6 bases). Between the trimmed V and J ends, which lost 6 bases and 5 bases, there was a span of 16 bases. The CDR3 is 14 residues long. The CDR3 DNA sequence: TGTGCCAGCAGACCGGGGCAGGGGACTTATGGCTACACCTTC. Translation: CASRPGQGTYGYTF.

The chain combines TRBV2 with TRBJ1-5; D gene ambiguous. Trimming left V 7 bases short and J 10 bases short, with 8 bases between. The CDR3 has 10 residues. Germline-derived CDR1 and CDR2 are SNHLY and FYNNEI. This chain's CDR3 is CASTDGPQHF. DNA for the CDR3: TGTGCCAGCACGGACGGCCCCCAGCATTTT. Full variable domain (missing parts from reference TRBV2 and TRBJ1-5): EPEVTQTPSHQVTQMGQEVILRCVPISNHLYFYWYRQILGQKVEFLVSFYNNEISEKSEIFDDQFSVERPDGSNFTLKIRSTKLEDSAMYFCASTDGPQHFGDGTRLSIL.

This chain joins TRBV5-6 and TRBJ2-2; D is ambiguous. V dropped 3 bases and J dropped 3 bases, with 12 bases sitting between them. Germline-derived CDR1 and CDR2 are SGHDT and YYEEEE. CDR3 size: 15 residues. CDR3 region: CASSYVGWDTGELFF. Here the CDR3 DNA reads TGTGCCAGCAGCTACGTGGGGTGGGACACCGGGGAGCTGTTTTTT.